This T cell receptor beta chain was sequenced for a study of vaccination and CD4 T cells after COVID-19. The assay that was used to sequence DNA from cultured CD4+ T cells was the Oncomine TCR Beta short-read assay. In this case, cultured CD4+ T cells provided the extracted genomic DNA. TCRdb used MiXCR to reprocess the PCR reads, holding one entry per CDR3 protein. The sample contains fewer than 10,000 distinct CDR3 sequences, approximately 47% of which appear only once. Treatment meaning: roughly 10-day PBMC culture with coronavirus spike peptide pools or control peptides (ViraFEST assay). Details on this clonotype: Its specificity is not known.

Trimming shortened V by 8 bases and J by 0 bases, and 10 bases separated the two germline ends. Germline lookup yields CDR1 MNHEY and CDR2 SVGEGT. This CDR3 contains 13 residues. The sample taken for sequencing was CD4+ T cells from blood, cultured in vitro. The TCR was taken from a human donor who had recovered from COVID-19. This chain uses TRBV6-2 or TRBV6-3 with TRBJ1-1, with D uncertain. In DNA, the CDR3 is TGTGCCAGCGTTGGGTACATGAACACTGAAGCTTTCTTT. It is translated as CASVGYMNTEAFF.